This T cell receptor beta chain originates from a study of cytomegalovirus exposure and HLA in healthy donors. Overall study findings and caveats: Investigators reported approximately 150 TCR beta chains as tied to cytomegalovirus.

Worth noting for this clone: Its antigen is undetermined.

Vbeta (60) and Jbeta (13) primers were used in the PCR. The assay was immunoSEQ multiplex PCR, and TCRdb's table has in-frame clones only and misses some. The table has about 160,000 clones, just under 65% seen once. Trimming shortened V by 0 bases and J by 7 bases, and 10 bases separated the two germline ends. CDR1 LNHNV and CDR2 YYDKDF come from the germline V gene (reference sequence). The CDR3 contains 14 residues. The source is a woman aged 60-70 years in good health and CMV-seropositive. Sequenced input: PBMCs. The J gene is TRBJ1-5, the V gene TRBV15; D unresolved. The CDR3: CATSREREFQPQHF. In DNA form, the CDR3 reads TGTGCCACCAGCAGAGAGCGGGAATTCCAGCCCCAGCATTTT.